A selection of T cell receptor beta chains follows, all from one sample in a study of cytomegalovirus exposure and HLA in healthy donors. Sequenced by immunoSEQ multiplex PCR; TCRdb stores in-frame clones only, minus some. Here the sample spans some 150,000 clones, more than 70% being singletons. The sequencing sample was made of PBMCs. These receptors were taken from a woman between 35 and 50 years old in good health and CMV-seronegative. Each CDR3 is given with its conserved first and last residue. A D gene is named only where the DNA matches it firmly. Clone size is not always given. Where it is, it says once, few, many or a class for expanded clones.

J gene: TRBJ2-7; clone size: -; D gene: -; V gene: TRBV29-1; CDR3 DNA: TGCAGCGTGGAAATCGGCGGGACCCGGAGCGAGCAGTACTTC; CDR3 protein: CSVEIGGTRSEQYF
J gene: TRBJ1-1; clone size: few; D gene: -; V gene: TRBV7-9; CDR3 DNA: TGTGCCAGCAGCTTTTGGGGGGACACTGAAGCTTTCTTT; CDR3 protein: CASSFWGDTEAFF
J gene: TRBJ2-5; clone size: -; D gene: -; V gene: TRBV19; CDR3 DNA: TGTGCCAGTAGTATAGGCAGGGGTAAGGAAGAGACCCAGTACTTC; CDR3 protein: CASSIGRGKEETQYF
J gene: TRBJ2-7; clone size: -; D gene: TRBD2; V gene: TRBV19; CDR3 DNA: TGTGCCAGTAGTATTGTAGCGGGAATATTCTACGAGCAGTACTTC; CDR3 protein: CASSIVAGIFYEQYF
J gene: TRBJ1-1; clone size: -; D gene: -; V gene: TRBV6-5; CDR3 DNA: TGTGCCAGCAGAAGGGGCCCTTTGAACACTGAAGCTTTCTTT; CDR3 protein: CASRRGPLNTEAFF
J gene: TRBJ2-3; clone size: -; D gene: TRBD2; V gene: TRBV5-4; CDR3 DNA: TGTGCCAGCAGCCCGGGACGTGGCGGGGAGGGTAGCACAGATACGCAGTATTTT; CDR3 protein: CASSPGRGGEGSTDTQYF
J gene: TRBJ1-5; clone size: once; D gene: TRBD1; V gene: TRBV19; CDR3 DNA: TGTGCCAGTAGTATGGAGGGGGCAAGCAATCAGCCCCAGCATTTT; CDR3 protein: CASSMEGASNQPQHF
J gene: TRBJ2-3; clone size: -; D gene: -; V gene: TRBV10-3; CDR3 DNA: TGTGCCATCACCATCCAGAGCACAGATACGCAGTATTTT; CDR3 protein: CAITIQSTDTQYF
J gene: TRBJ2-1; clone size: -; D gene: TRBD2; V gene: TRBV28; CDR3 DNA: TGTGCCAGCAGTTTAGGCGGGGGAGGCACCAATGAGCAGTTCTTC; CDR3 protein: CASSLGGGGTNEQFF
J gene: TRBJ1-1; clone size: few; D gene: TRBD1; V gene: TRBV5-5; CDR3 DNA: TGTGCCAGCAGCCCCGGGACAGGGGGTCCGGAAGCTTTCTTT; CDR3 protein: CASSPGTGGPEAFF
J gene: TRBJ2-7; clone size: -; D gene: -; V gene: TRBV20-1; CDR3 DNA: TGCAGTGCTGCACAGGGTAACGAGCAGTACTTC; CDR3 protein: CSAAQGNEQYF
J gene: TRBJ2-1; clone size: once; D gene: -; V gene: TRBV2; CDR3 DNA: TGTGCCAGCAGTGGGCCGGGCAATGAGCAGTTCTTC; CDR3 protein: CASSGPGNEQFF
J gene: TRBJ1-1; clone size: few; D gene: -; V gene: TRBV6-6; CDR3 DNA: TGTGCCAGCAACCTCGGGGGGCCTGAAGCTTTCTTT; CDR3 protein: CASNLGGPEAFF
J gene: TRBJ1-2; clone size: -; D gene: TRBD1; V gene: TRBV6-4; CDR3 DNA: TGTGCCAGCAAAAAACAGGGGGCTTCCTATGGCTACACCTTC; CDR3 protein: CASKKQGASYGYTF
J gene: TRBJ2-7; clone size: -; D gene: -; V gene: TRBV5-6; CDR3 DNA: TGTGCCAGCAGCCCGGAAGGGGTAGTCTACGAGCAGTACTTC; CDR3 protein: CASSPEGVVYEQYF
J gene: TRBJ1-1; clone size: -; D gene: -; V gene: TRBV4-1; CDR3 DNA: TGCGCCAGCAGCCATGTCGGGGCTGAAGCTTTCTTT; CDR3 protein: CASSHVGAEAFF
J gene: TRBJ1-2; clone size: few; D gene: -; V gene: TRBV2; CDR3 DNA: TGTGCCAGCAGGGACATGGGGGGCTACACCTTC; CDR3 protein: CASRDMGGYTF
J gene: TRBJ2-7; clone size: -; D gene: TRBD2; V gene: TRBV5-5; CDR3 DNA: TGTGCCAGCAGCTTAGGCATCGTAGGACTAGCGGGACCAACCTACGAGCAGTACTTC; CDR3 protein: CASSLGIVGLAGPTYEQYF
J gene: TRBJ1-1; clone size: -; D gene: -; V gene: TRBV10-1; CDR3 DNA: TGCGCCAGCAGTGGACCGGTTGGCAGGCTGAACACTGAAGCTTTCTTT; CDR3 protein: CASSGPVGRLNTEAFF
J gene: TRBJ2-7; clone size: -; D gene: TRBD1; V gene: TRBV5-1; CDR3 DNA: TGCGCCAGCAGCCCTTCGACAGGGGGCCCCTACGAGCAGTACTTC; CDR3 protein: CASSPSTGGPYEQYF
J gene: TRBJ2-5; clone size: -; D gene: TRBD1; V gene: TRBV19; CDR3 DNA: TGTGCCAGCGCCGGGACAGCAAAAGAGACCCAGTACTTC; CDR3 protein: CASAGTAKETQYF
J gene: TRBJ2-3; clone size: -; D gene: -; V gene: TRBV6-5; CDR3 DNA: TGTGCCAGCAGTTATCGGGACTCAGATACGCAGTATTTT; CDR3 protein: CASSYRDSDTQYF
J gene: TRBJ1-1; clone size: few; D gene: -; V gene: TRBV5-1; CDR3 DNA: TGCGCCAGCAGCCCGGGTGATTACACTGAAGCTTTCTTT; CDR3 protein: CASSPGDYTEAFF
J gene: TRBJ2-7; clone size: -; D gene: TRBD1; V gene: TRBV19; CDR3 DNA: TGTGCCAGTAGTACGGGACAGCTAAAAAACGAGCAGTACTTC; CDR3 protein: CASSTGQLKNEQYF
J gene: TRBJ2-2; clone size: -; D gene: -; V gene: TRBV2; CDR3 DNA: TGTGCCAGCAGTGAAAGACGAGACAGCCCGATCGGGGAGCTGTTTTTT; CDR3 protein: CASSERRDSPIGELFF